This T cell receptor (beta chain) appears in the sequencing data of a study of CD8 T cells in ankylosing spondylitis. In regard to this clonotype: As yet, its antigen is unknown.

V lost 3 bases and J lost 6; bases outside the gene matches: 7. The CDR3 has 15 residues. Overall study results and limits: A motif of 7 or 8 highly homologous TCR beta variants was seen as apparently characteristic of ankylosing spondylitis blood.

TCRdb used MiXCR to reprocess the 5' RACE reads, holding one entry per CDR3 protein. This sample carries about 540,000 distinct CDR3 sequences, approximately 12% of them seen once, and the ten largest clones take nearly 7%. The TCR originated in a male donor with ankylosing spondylitis. This rearrangement joins TRBV12-3 or TRBV12-4 to TRBJ2-1; 8 bases are shared with TRBD2. The specimen was blood, either unsorted or a sorted T cell fraction (not recorded which). CDR3 amino acids: CASSFVGRVSNEQFF. Written as DNA, the CDR3 is TGTGCCAGCAGTTTTGTCGGGAGGGTCTCCAATGAGCAGTTCTTC.